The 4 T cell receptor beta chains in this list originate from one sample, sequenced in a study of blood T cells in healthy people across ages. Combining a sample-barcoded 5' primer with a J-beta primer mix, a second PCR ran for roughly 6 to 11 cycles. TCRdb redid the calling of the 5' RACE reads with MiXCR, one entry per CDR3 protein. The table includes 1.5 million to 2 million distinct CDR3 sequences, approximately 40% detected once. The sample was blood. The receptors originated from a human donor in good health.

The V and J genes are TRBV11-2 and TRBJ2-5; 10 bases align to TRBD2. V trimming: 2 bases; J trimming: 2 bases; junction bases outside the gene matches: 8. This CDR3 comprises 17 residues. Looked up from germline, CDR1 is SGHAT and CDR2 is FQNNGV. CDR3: CASSLYRASGGQETQYF. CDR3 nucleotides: TGTGCCAGCAGCTTATATCGGGCTAGCGGGGGACAAGAGACCCAGTACTTC. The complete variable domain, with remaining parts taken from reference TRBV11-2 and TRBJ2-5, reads EAGVAQSPRYKIIEKRQSVAFWCNPISGHATLYWYQQILGQGPKLLIQFQNNGVVDDSQLPKDRFSAERLKGVDSTLKIQPAKLEDSAVYLCASSLYRASGGQETQYFGPGTRLLVL.

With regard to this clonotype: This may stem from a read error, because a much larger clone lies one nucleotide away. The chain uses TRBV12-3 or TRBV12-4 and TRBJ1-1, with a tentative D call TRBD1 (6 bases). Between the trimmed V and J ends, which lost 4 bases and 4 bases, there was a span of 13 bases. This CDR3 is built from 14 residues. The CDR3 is CASSWDGGGTEAFF. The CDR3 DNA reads TGTGCCAGCAGTTGGGACGGGGGCGGCACTGAAGCTTTCTTT.

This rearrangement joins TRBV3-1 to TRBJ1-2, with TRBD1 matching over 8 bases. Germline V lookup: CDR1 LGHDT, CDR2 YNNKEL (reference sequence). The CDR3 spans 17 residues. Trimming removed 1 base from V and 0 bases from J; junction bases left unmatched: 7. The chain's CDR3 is CASSQGIGQGANYGYTF. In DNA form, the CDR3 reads TGTGCCAGCAGCCAAGGAATAGGACAGGGAGCTAACTATGGCTACACCTTC.

CDR3 coding DNA: TGTGCCAGCAGCCAAGCCGGGGCCAACTATGAGCAGTTCTTC. Residues: CASSQAGANYEQFF. The chain links TRBV3-1 to TRBJ2-1, with D possibly being TRBD1 or TRBD2 (5 bases each). The CDR3 is made up of 14 amino acids. The germline V gene has CDR1 LGHDT and CDR2 YNNKEL (reference sequence). Trimming took 1 base from V and 8 from J, leaving 12 bases between them.